This TCR beta chain was identified during a study of blood T cell repertoires in COVID-19. About the research overall: Samples taken during acute and convalescent COVID-19 were collected in the United States, Italy and Spain.

Clones were read by immunoSEQ multiplex PCR, and TCRdb kept only the in-frame ones, dropping some. The profile shows about 170,000 clones, more than 65% of them singletons. CDR3 size: 14 residues. In germline, CDR1 is SNHLY, CDR2 FYNNEI. V dropped 5 bases and J dropped 6; count of bases not matched to a gene: 9. The receptor was derived from a human donor with acute or convalescent COVID-19. The donor label of this sample is uncertain. This sequence joins TRBV2 and TRBJ2-7; 8 positions agree with TRBD2. Sequenced material: peripheral blood. CDR3 protein: CASSRGGYDSEQYF. The CDR3 DNA reads TGTGCCAGCAGTCGCGGGGGGTATGACTCCGAGCAGTACTTC.